These 16 T cell receptor beta chains came from one sample sequenced in a study of cytomegalovirus exposure and HLA in healthy donors. Primers included in the PCR were 60 Vbeta and 13 Jbeta primers. The repertoire was sequenced with immunoSEQ multiplex PCR; TCRdb's copy has only in-frame clones and lacks some. The sample totals 100,000 or so clones; its top ten clones hold 3% to 4%. Sequenced material: PBMCs. These receptors were obtained from a woman in her twenties or thirties in good health and CMV-seronegative.

This chain connects TRBV6-5 to TRBJ2-7; D ambiguous. Looked up from germline, CDR1 is MNHEY and CDR2 is SVGAGI. The CDR3 has 11 residues. V shed 6 bases and J shed 7 bases, with 10 bases lying between them. Here the CDR3 reads CASRENGEQYF. The CDR3 region has the DNA TGTGCCAGCAGGGAAAACGGGGAGCAGTACTTC.

The genes are TRBV7-2 and TRBJ2-1; no reliable D call. Germline CDR1 and CDR2: SGHTA and FQGNSA. V shed 3 bases and J shed 9 bases, with 12 bases lying between them. The CDR3 has 13 amino acids. The CDR3 region has the DNA TGTGCCAGCAGCTTCCTCCTAGTGGGTGAGCAGTTCTTC. Translation: CASSFLLVGEQFF.

This chain uses TRBV2 with TRBJ2-5, with 7 bases that match TRBD1. With V trimmed by 8 bases and J by 5 bases, 11 bases remained unmatched. This CDR3 has 14 residues. Per the germline V gene, CDR1 is SNHLY and CDR2 is FYNNEI. The CDR3 region has the DNA TGTGCCAGCTCGGGACAGCCAGGCGCGGAGACCCAGTACTTC. It encodes CASSGQPGAETQYF.

The J gene is TRBJ1-2, the V gene TRBV19; 9 bases agree with TRBD1. This CDR3 is 14 amino acids long. After removal of 5 bases from V and 8 bases from J, the junction contained 9 bases not matched to a gene. CDR1 and CDR2 from the germline V gene are LNHDA and SQIVND (reference sequence). The CDR3 here is CASSLTGTGSGYTF. DNA of the CDR3: TGTGCCAGTAGTCTTACCGGGACAGGGTCCGGCTACACCTTC.

This chain links TRBV2 with TRBJ2-3; 8 bases agree with TRBD1. In germline, CDR1 is SNHLY, CDR2 FYNNEI. With 7 bases clipped from V and 2 bases from J, the junction kept 11 bases outside the gene matches. This CDR3 comprises 16 residues. The DNA of the CDR3 is TGTGCCAGCACAAAAGAGACAGGGGCTTACACAGATACGCAGTATTTT. Residues: CASTKETGAYTDTQYF.

This sequence joins TRBV19 and TRBJ2-3, with 7 bases fitting TRBD1. The CDR3 consists of 17 residues. V lost 3 bases and J lost 2; bases outside the gene matches: 11. Per the germline V gene, CDR1 is LNHDA and CDR2 is SQIVND (reference sequence). This chain's CDR3 is CASSMSAGGTTTDTQYF. The DNA of the CDR3 is TGTGCCAGTAGTATGAGTGCAGGGGGAACTACCACAGATACGCAGTATTTT. Supplemented by reference TRBV19 and TRBJ2-3, the full variable domain reads DGGITQSPKYLFRKEGQNVTLSCEQNLNHDAMYWYRQDPGQGLRLIYYSQIVNDFQKGDIAEGYSVSREKKESFPLTVTSAQKNPTAFYLCASSMSAGGTTTDTQYFGPGTRLTVL.

CDR3 sequence reads: CASSVVLGRDNYGYTF. The CDR3, as DNA: TGTGCCAGCAGTGTTGTCCTCGGGCGGGATAACTATGGCTACACCTTC. V is TRBV2 and J is TRBJ1-2; D remains ambiguous. Trimming stripped 4 bases from V and 1 base from J, with 16 bases between. This CDR3 comprises 16 residues. Germline CDR1 reads SNHLY; CDR2 reads FYNNEI.

The chain combines TRBV11-3 with TRBJ2-1; tentative D call: TRBD2 (6 bases). The CDR3 has 15 residues. V was clipped by 5 bases and J by 8 bases, with 19 bases between them. The germline V gene encodes CDR1 SGHNT and CDR2 YENEEA. In nucleotides, the CDR3 is TGTGCCAGCAGCCCAGCTCCGGGGACTGGTTATGAGCAGTTCTTC. It specifies CASSPAPGTGYEQFF.

The genes are TRBV28 and TRBJ2-1; 12 bases line up with TRBD2. Germline loops: CDR1 MDHEN, CDR2 SYDVKM. The CDR3 is 18 amino acids. V trimming: 3 bases; J trimming: 1 base; junction bases outside the gene matches: 7. In DNA, the CDR3 is TGTGCCAGCAGTTTCTTGGGGGGACTAGCGGGTTCCTACAATGAGCAGTTCTTC. Amino acids: CASSFLGGLAGSYNEQFF.

The chain combines TRBV6-1 with TRBJ2-2, with a tentative D call TRBD2 (6 bases). CDR1 is MNHNS and CDR2 is SASEGT in the germline V gene. Trimming left V 2 bases short and J 3 bases short, with 10 bases between. The CDR3 extends over 15 amino acids. CDR3 loop: CASSEYGRDTGELFF. The CDR3 coding sequence is TGTGCCAGCAGTGAATACGGGAGAGACACCGGGGAGCTGTTTTTT.

The rearrangement joins TRBV5-6 to TRBJ2-3; tentative D call: TRBD2 (6 bases). CDR3 length: 16 amino acids. The germline V and J ends were trimmed by 3 bases and 4 bases, with 18 bases remaining between them. Germline V lookup: CDR1 SGHDT, CDR2 YYEEEE. The CDR3 sequence is CASSWGLEVGADTQYF. CDR3 coding DNA: TGTGCCAGCAGCTGGGGACTCGAGGTAGGAGCAGATACGCAGTATTTT.

V and J are TRBV7-2 and TRBJ1-2, with D perhaps matching TRBD1 (5 bases). The CDR3 is 13 residues long. V lost 3 bases, J lost 3 bases, and 8 bases lay in between. The germline V gene encodes CDR1 SGHTA and CDR2 FQGNSA. The CDR3 spells CASSLGGYYGYTF. The DNA for the CDR3 is TGTGCCAGCAGCTTGGGGGGATACTATGGCTACACCTTC.

V gene TRBV20-1 combines with J gene TRBJ1-2, with D unresolved. Trimming took 3 bases from V and 8 from J, leaving 10 bases between them. Germline CDR1 and CDR2: DFQATT and SNEGSKA (reference sequence). The CDR3 runs to 11 residues. The CDR3 protein is CSAREQWGYTF. CDR3 coding DNA: TGCAGTGCTAGGGAGCAGTGGGGCTACACCTTC.

This chain uses TRBV27 with TRBJ1-1; D possibly corresponds to TRBD1 (5 bases). V lost 2 bases and J 11 bases, leaving 15 bases between the germline ends. Germline V CDR1 and CDR2: MNHEY, SMNVEV (reference sequence). This CDR3 comprises 13 residues. This CDR3 is CASSLGTGTGAFF. The CDR3 DNA reads TGTGCCAGCAGTTTAGGAACAGGTACGGGTGCTTTCTTT.

The chain combines TRBV7-9 with TRBJ1-2, with TRBD1 matching 7 bases. Germline CDR1 reads SEHNR; CDR2 reads FQNEAQ (reference sequence). The CDR3 has 15 residues. With 4 bases clipped from V and 7 bases from J, the junction kept 12 bases outside the gene matches. CDR3 protein: CASSSTGTAFFGYTF. The DNA of the CDR3 is TGTGCCAGCAGCTCCACCGGGACAGCCTTTTTTGGCTACACCTTC.

V usage is TRBV6-1 and J usage is TRBJ2-7; D possibly corresponds to TRBD2 (6 bases). V lost 6 bases to trimming and J lost 0 bases, with 12 bases between them. The CDR3 length is 14 residues. CDR1 MNHNS and CDR2 SASEGT come from the germline V gene. This CDR3 reads CASRARLVSYEQYF. The CDR3 DNA is TGTGCCAGCAGAGCTCGACTAGTCTCCTACGAGCAGTACTTC.